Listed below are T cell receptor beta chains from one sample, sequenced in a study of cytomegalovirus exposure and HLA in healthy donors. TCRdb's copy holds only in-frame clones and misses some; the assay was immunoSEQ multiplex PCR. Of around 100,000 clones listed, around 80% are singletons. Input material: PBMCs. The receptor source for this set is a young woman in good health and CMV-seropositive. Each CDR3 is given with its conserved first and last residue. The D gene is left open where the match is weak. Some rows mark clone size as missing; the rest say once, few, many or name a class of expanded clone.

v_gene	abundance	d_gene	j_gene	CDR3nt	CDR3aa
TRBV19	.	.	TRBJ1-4	TGTGCCAGTAGTATCCAAGGAGGGAGTGAAAAACTGTTTTTT	CASSIQGGSEKLFF
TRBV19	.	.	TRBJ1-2	TGTGCCAGTAGCGCAACAGGGAGCAACTATGGCTACACCTTC	CASSATGSNYGYTF
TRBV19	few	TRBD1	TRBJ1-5	TGTGCCAGTAGTATGACAGGGGGATATAATCAGCCCCAGCATTTT	CASSMTGGYNQPQHF
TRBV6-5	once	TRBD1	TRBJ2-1	TGTGCCAGCAGATTTACAGGGGGCTCCTACAATGAGCAGTTCTTC	CASRFTGGSYNEQFF
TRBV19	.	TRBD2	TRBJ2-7	TGTGCCAGTAGTATATATGGCCTAGCGGGAAACGAGCAGTACTTC	CASSIYGLAGNEQYF
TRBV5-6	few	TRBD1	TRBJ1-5	TGTGCCAGCAGCCAAAGGACAGGGGGCGGGTTTCAGCCCCAGCATTTT	CASSQRTGGGFQPQHF
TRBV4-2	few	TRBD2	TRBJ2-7	TGTGCCAGCAGCCAAGTAGCGGGGGGCCAAAGCTCCTACGAGCAGTACTTC	CASSQVAGGQSSYEQYF
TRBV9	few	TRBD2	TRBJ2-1	TGTGCCAGCAGCGCTAGCGGGGGGGCCTCCGAGCAGTTCTTC	CASSASGGASEQFF
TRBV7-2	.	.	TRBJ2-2	TGTGCCAGCAGCCCCGCCGGGGAGCTGTTTTTT	CASSPAGELFF
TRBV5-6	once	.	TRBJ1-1	TGTGCCAGCAGCCAAAATATGGACAGTATGAACACTGAAGCTTTCTTT	CASSQNMDSMNTEAFF